These T cell receptor beta chains were read from a single sample in a study of cytomegalovirus exposure and HLA in healthy donors. The method was immunoSEQ multiplex PCR; TCRdb's version includes in-frame clones alone and lacks a portion of them. This table has about 170,000 clones, 72% appearing once. Material: PBMCs. These receptors originate from a human donor in good health. The conserved cysteine and the conserved F or W are not part of the CDR3 here. Each record gives: V gene, CDR3 protein.

>TRBV4-1
ASSPRTSGGVDTQY
>TRBV19
ASSSLAGGPYNEQF
>TRBV5-5
ASSGLRGGRNEQF
>TRBV10-3
AISERQGQGATYEQY
>TRBV2
ASSSDSTSYNEQF
>TRBV6-4
ASSRQGTDAEAF
>TRBV7-8
ASSLGIAGIVYEQY
>TRBV28
ASSLSPWRGGETQY
>TRBV7-2
ASSFSPSGADTQY
>TRBV19
ASSIGRNLGDTQY
>TRBV19
ASSIRSGEAGNTIY
>TRBV2
ASSRGSRI
>TRBV5-4
ASSLAGGGPYNEQF
>TRBV6-6
ASNWTELYEQY
>TRBV2
ASTGALDGSQGMHGYT
>TRBV7-8
ASSLGLEGSVEQY
>TRBV19
ASSSPGQGMNTEAF
>TRBV19
ASSEVRGRGTGELF
>TRBV20-1
SAKTGDEQF
>TRBV7-9
ASSFLGLKGDNEQF
>TRBV30
ACPGQGREKLF
>TRBV27
ASSLGGGRGTGELF
>TRBV30
ACPPPTSGGGELF
>TRBV6-5
ASRILGGGYT
>TRBV7-9
ASSLAAGGGETQY
>TRBV5-1
ASSLGTGPTYEQY
>TRBV5-1
ASSYRDGNIQY
>TRBV7-8
ASSLEEGGFVTDTQY
>TRBV5-1
ASSLGGQAGFQQY
>TRBV5-6
ASSGGGELF
>TRBV4-3
AQKTGGGGYEQY
>TRBV6-5
ASSKRGADTQY
>TRBV21-1
ASSRRGLNTEAF
>TRBV9
ASTQLARGPYGYT
>TRBV2
ASSADSITEAF
>TRBV30
AWTPGQGIDYEQY
>TRBV6-5
ASSYRSGEQY
>TRBV5-1
ASSLVSSGANVLT
>TRBV10-3
AISLSGDEQY
>TRBV13
ASSFRGIKDTDTQY
>TRBV5-1
ASRLPGLGNSPLH
>TRBV7-2
ASSLSGFDEKLF
>TRBV29-1
SVEGDTSYGYT
>TRBV4-1
ASSLGLAGGRAKNIQY
>TRBV2
ASKAGLANEQF
>TRBV6-6
ASSYGGKPNQPQH
>TRBV5-1
ASSPPQGESYNEQF
>TRBV6-5
ASSYSSQGGIYGYT
>TRBV7-6
ASSLEEGAYNSPLH
>TRBV11-2
ASSLDPSGGTRSYEQY
>TRBV5-4
ASSLQGRETQY
>TRBV11-2
ASSLGYSGTGTQGYT